What follows are 7 T cell receptor beta chains derived from one specimen sequenced in a study of blood T cell repertoires in COVID-19. Measured with immunoSEQ multiplex PCR; TCRdb has only the in-frame clones, and not every one. The sample holds about 75,000 clones, roughly nine tenths seen once. The material sequenced was peripheral blood. The receptors come from a human donor in a cohort sampled during active COVID-19.

The J gene is TRBJ1-5, the V gene TRBV7-9; D may be TRBD1 (6 bases). The germline V gene encodes CDR1 SEHNR and CDR2 FQNEAQ (reference sequence). The V end lost 1 base, the J end lost 2 bases, and 15 bases lay between the germline ends. The CDR3 runs 17 residues. CDR3 sequence reads: CASSLGTGITGNQPQHF. CDR3 bases: TGTGCCAGCAGCTTAGGAACAGGGATTACGGGCAATCAGCCCCAGCATTTT.

This chain connects TRBV6-4 to TRBJ2-3; TRBD2 matches 7 bases. The CDR3 has 15 residues. Germline CDR1 is MRHNA and CDR2 is SNTAGT. Trimming took 3 bases from V and 2 from J; bases not matched to a gene: 5. CDR3 in DNA: TGTGCCAGCAGTGAAGGCGGGAGAGACACAGATACGCAGTATTTT. Its protein is CASSEGGRDTDTQYF.

This clone has more than one count but fewer than ten. This chain uses TRBV19 with TRBJ2-1, with D unresolved. The CDR3 contains 15 residues. Looked up from germline, CDR1 is LNHDA and CDR2 is SQIVND (reference sequence). Trimming took off 3 bases at V and 5 bases at J, with 14 bases between the two ends. The CDR3 here is CASSITRRRDNEQFF. CDR3 bases: TGTGCCAGTAGTATTACGCGGAGACGGGACAATGAGCAGTTCTTC.

The V gene is TRBV5-1, the J gene TRBJ2-1, with TRBD2 matching 11 bases. Trimming at V came to 5 bases and at J to 7 bases, leaving 8 bases not matched to a gene. Germline lookup yields CDR1 SGHRS and CDR2 YFSETQ. The CDR3 is 15 amino acids. This CDR3 reads CASRVLAGAINEQFF. The CDR3 DNA is TGCGCCAGCAGGGTACTAGCGGGAGCTATTAATGAGCAGTTCTTC.

This clone was recorded once. This chain links TRBV6-6 with TRBJ2-3, with 8 bases identical to TRBD2. The germline V gene has CDR1 MNHNY and CDR2 SVGAGI (reference sequence). This CDR3 region has 14 residues. The CDR3 DNA reads as TGTGCAGCCCTCCGGGGGGGAAACACAGATACGCAGTATTTT. It specifies CAALRGGNTDTQYF.

The V gene is TRBV4-3, the J gene TRBJ2-5; 8 bases fit TRBD1. Germline V gene lookup returns CDR1 LGHNA and CDR2 YSLEER. V gave up 3 bases and J gave up 3 bases; unmatched junction bases: 6. This CDR3 is built from 15 residues. CDR3 region: CASSHGRGREETQYF. For the CDR3, the DNA is TGCGCCAGCAGCCACGGCAGGGGGCGGGAAGAGACCCAGTACTTC.

This chain joins TRBV7-3 and TRBJ1-2; TRBD1 agrees at 7 bases. Germline CDR1 reads SGHTA; CDR2 reads FQGTGA. The CDR3 has 14 amino acids. V lost 5 bases to trimming and J lost 1 base; unmatched junction nucleotides: 4. The CDR3 loop is CASSPGQINYGYTF. Written as DNA, the CDR3 is TGTGCCAGCAGCCCGGGACAGATTAACTATGGCTACACCTTC.